The next 11 T cell receptor beta chains were all read from a single sample in a study of blood T cell repertoires in COVID-19 (dated by TCRdb to the early 2020s). Library prep was done by the immunoSEQ multiplex PCR assay. TCRdb mirrors the immuneACCESS table, restricted to in-frame sequences. Some clones are absent from its copies; in checked studies, under half trace to an unresolved V gene, and the reason for the others is unknown. The sample has some 130,000 clones on record, approximately 83% of them singletons. The ten largest clonotypes hold roughly a tenth of the sample. Source material: peripheral blood. These receptors were obtained from a man aged 80 or over with acute or convalescent COVID-19.

This rearrangement joins TRBV7-3 to TRBJ2-3, with TRBD2 matching 14 bases. The junction had 3 bases not matched to a gene; V was cut back by 4 bases and J by 0 bases. The CDR3 loop spans 17 amino acids. Germline V CDR1 and CDR2: SGHTA, FQGTGA. In nucleotides, the CDR3 is TGTGCCAGCAGCTGGACTAGCGGGGGGTCTAGCACAGATACGCAGTATTTT. The encoded protein is CASSWTSGGSSTDTQYF.

This clone was observed a handful of times. The CDR3, as DNA: TGTGCCAGTAGTATAGAGGGGGGAATACGGTCGGGCTACACCTTC. It translates to CASSIEGGIRSGYTF. The chain employs TRBV19 and TRBJ1-2, with D possibly being TRBD1 (5 bases). The CDR3 extends over 15 amino acids. Trimming pared 0 bases from V and 8 bases from J, leaving 16 bases between. From germline, CDR1 is LNHDA and CDR2 SQIVND (reference sequence).

The chain links TRBV20-1 to TRBJ1-4; 8 bases are a match to TRBD1. CDR1 and CDR2 (germline): DFQATT, SNEGSKA (reference sequence). The CDR3 is made up of 15 amino acids. V gave up 3 bases and J gave up 5 bases; unmatched junction bases: 8. The CDR3 DNA sequence: TGCAGTGCTAGTCAGGCAGGGGGCTTAAATGAAAAACTGTTTTTT. It translates to CSASQAGGLNEKLFF.

This chain uses TRBV6-5 with TRBJ1-4; no clear D gene. V lost 3 bases and J lost 0, with 8 bases in between. The germline CDR1 and CDR2 sequences are MNHEY and SVGAGI. The CDR3 consists of 15 residues. CDR3 sequence (DNA): TGTGCCAGCAGTTATTTGGGCCCAACTAATGAAAAACTGTTTTTT. It specifies CASSYLGPTNEKLFF.

DNA for the CDR3: TGTGCCTGGACTGGCGGGAGTTCCTACAATGAGCAGTTCTTC. This translates into CAWTGGSSYNEQFF. V and J are TRBV30 and TRBJ2-1; the match to TRBD2 covers 7 bases. This CDR3 has 14 residues. V trimming: 4 bases; J trimming: 1 base; junction bases outside the gene matches: 4. Per germline, CDR1 GTSNPN and CDR2 SVGIG (reference sequence).

This clone was seen more than once but under ten times. The chain recombines TRBV7-8 with TRBJ2-6; TRBD1 agrees at 9 bases. J gave up 0 bases and V 5 bases, and 5 bases lay outside the gene matches. The CDR3 is 17 residues long. CDR1 is SGHVS and CDR2 is FQNEAQ in the germline V gene. The CDR3 reads CASSPGTGYSGANVLTF. The CDR3 bases are TGTGCCAGCAGCCCCGGGACAGGGTACTCTGGGGCCAACGTCCTGACTTTC.

The J gene is TRBJ1-2, the V gene TRBV20-1; maybe TRBD1 (6 bases). CDR3 length: 11 residues. Trimming cost V 6 bases and J 13 bases, with 18 bases left between them. Germline CDR1 is DFQATT and CDR2 is SNEGSKA (reference sequence). The chain's CDR3 is CSARLPPGATF. For the CDR3, the DNA is TGCAGTGCCCGACTACCCCCAGGGGCCACCTTC.

This clone has just one count. This chain uses TRBV29-1 with TRBJ2-1; D remains ambiguous. Germline V gene sequence: CDR1 SQVTM, CDR2 ANQGSEA. The CDR3 loop spans 13 amino acids. The V gene lost 2 bases and the J gene lost 0 bases, with 5 bases spanning the gap. CDR3 sequence: CSVETGSYNEQFF. The CDR3 nucleotides read TGCAGCGTTGAAACCGGCTCCTACAATGAGCAGTTCTTC.

The J gene is TRBJ2-3, the V gene TRBV7-2; TRBD2 matches at 8 bases. V gave up 5 bases and J gave up 8 bases; unmatched junction bases: 6. Germline CDR1 is SGHTA and CDR2 is FQGNSA. There are 13 residues in the CDR3. CDR3 residues: CASSTGTRSTQYF. The CDR3 nucleotides are TGTGCCAGCAGCACCGGGACTAGGAGTACGCAGTATTTT.

This clone occurred once. J is TRBJ2-7 and V is TRBV5-1; 12 bases match TRBD2. Germline V gene lookup returns CDR1 SGHRS and CDR2 YFSETQ. After removal of 4 bases from V and 2 bases from J, the junction contained 7 bases not matched to a gene. This CDR3 is built from 16 residues. The CDR3 loop is CASSPRTSGDPYEQYF. The CDR3 nucleotides are TGCGCCAGCAGCCCTAGGACTAGCGGGGACCCCTACGAGCAGTACTTC.

The rearrangement joins TRBV7-2 to TRBJ1-5; 9 bases map to TRBD1. V was clipped by 5 bases and J by 4 bases; unmatched bases: 3. The CDR3 has 14 residues. The germline V gene encodes CDR1 SGHTA and CDR2 FQGNSA. The CDR3 loop is CASSPGQGNQPQHF. DNA for the CDR3: TGTGCCAGCAGCCCGGGACAGGGAAATCAGCCCCAGCATTTT.